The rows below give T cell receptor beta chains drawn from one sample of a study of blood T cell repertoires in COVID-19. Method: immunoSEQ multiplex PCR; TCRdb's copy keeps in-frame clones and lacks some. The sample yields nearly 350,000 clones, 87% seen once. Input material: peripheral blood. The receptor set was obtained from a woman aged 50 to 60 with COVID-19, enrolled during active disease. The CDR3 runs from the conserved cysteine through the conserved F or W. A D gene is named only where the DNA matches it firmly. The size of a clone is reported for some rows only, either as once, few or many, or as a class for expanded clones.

CASSYFPPSGDNEQFF TGTGCCAGCAGTTACTTCCCCCCTAGCGGGGACAATGAGCAGTTCTTC TRBV6-5 TRBD2 TRBJ2-1 .
CASSQLAGGYNEQFF TGTGCCAGCAGCCAACTAGCGGGGGGGTACAATGAGCAGTTCTTC TRBV6-4 TRBD2 TRBJ2-1 once
CASSFDWSYTEAFF TGTGCCAGCAGCTTTGACTGGTCATACACTGAAGCTTTCTTT TRBV7-9 . TRBJ1-1 .
CASSRDSKNTEAFF TGTGCCAGCAGCCGGGACAGCAAGAACACTGAAGCTTTCTTT TRBV6-5 TRBD1 TRBJ1-1 .
CASNPQGTYNEQFF TGCGCCAGCAACCCACAGGGTACCTACAATGAGCAGTTCTTC TRBV5-1 . TRBJ2-1 .
CASSWAGQRYEQYF TGTGCCAGCAGCTGGGCGGGACAGCGCTACGAGCAGTACTTC TRBV5-4 . TRBJ2-7 once
CSVCSIPPYNEQFF TGCAGCGTTTGTAGCATTCCCCCCTACAATGAGCAGTTCTTC TRBV29-1 . TRBJ2-1 .
CASSLTVLGHEKLFF TGTGCCAGCAGCTTGACAGTCTTGGGGCATGAAAAACTGTTTTTT TRBV7-6 . TRBJ1-4 .
CASSLQGGVTNEKLFF TGTGCCAGCAGCTTGCAAGGGGGCGTAACTAATGAAAAACTGTTTTTT TRBV7-2 TRBD1 TRBJ1-4 .
CASGDRENSPLHF TGCGCCAGCGGCGACAGGGAAAATTCACCCCTCCACTTT TRBV5-1 TRBD1 TRBJ1-6 .
CASSRSLAGTNNEQFF TGTGCCAGCTCCCGCAGCCTAGCGGGAACAAACAATGAGCAGTTCTTC TRBV18 TRBD2 TRBJ2-1 .
CASSYSTGVNTEAFF TGTGCCAGCAGTTACTCGACAGGAGTGAACACTGAAGCTTTCTTT TRBV6-5 . TRBJ1-1 few
CASNNWAGGFNEQFF TGTGCCAGCAACAATTGGGCAGGGGGGTTCAATGAGCAGTTCTTC TRBV7-2 . TRBJ2-1 .
CASSLAPGVGETQYF TGTGCCAGCAGCTTAGCGCCTGGAGTCGGGGAGACCCAGTACTTC TRBV7-6 . TRBJ2-5 .
CASSLAGATGELFF TGTGCCAGCAGCTTAGCGGGGGCGACCGGGGAGCTGTTTTTT TRBV7-2 . TRBJ2-2 few
CASRDRAPGELFF TGTGCCAGTAGGGACAGGGCGCCAGGGGAGCTGTTTTTT TRBV19 TRBD1 TRBJ2-2 few
CASSLVWSSYNEQFF TGTGCCAGCAGCTTAGTCTGGAGCTCCTACAATGAGCAGTTCTTC TRBV11-3 . TRBJ2-1 once
CATDPTGTGSYEQYF TGTGCCACCGACCCGACCGGGACAGGGTCCTACGAGCAGTACTTC TRBV10-3 TRBD1 TRBJ2-7 .
CASSPVTGEYYEQYF TGTGCCAGCTCACCGGTCACAGGTGAATACTACGAGCAGTACTTC TRBV18 . TRBJ2-7 .
CASSPRTSGRWRNEQFF TGTGCCAGCAGCCCTCGGACTAGCGGGAGATGGCGCAATGAGCAGTTCTTC TRBV11-2 TRBD2 TRBJ2-1 .
CASRGSGYNEQFF TGTGCCAGCAGGGGTAGCGGTTACAATGAGCAGTTCTTC TRBV6-5 . TRBJ2-1 once
CASRRQGHSPLHF TGTGCCAGCAGAAGACAGGGTCATTCACCCCTCCACTTT TRBV6-5 TRBD1 TRBJ1-6 few
CASSSPGQGGGYTF TGTGCCAGCAGTTCACCCGGACAGGGAGGTGGCTACACCTTC TRBV27 TRBD1 TRBJ1-2 .
CSTTVNTEAFF TGCAGCACGACAGTGAACACTGAAGCTTTCTTT TRBV29-1 . TRBJ1-1 .
CASRHTYEQYF TGTGCCAGCAGACATACCTACGAGCAGTACTTC TRBV28 . TRBJ2-7 .
CASSQDGGLAGGGEQYF TGCGCCAGCAGCCAAGATGGGGGACTAGCGGGAGGAGGCGAGCAGTACTTC TRBV4-3 TRBD2 TRBJ2-7 .
CASHHRDSSYEQYF TGTGCCAGTCACCACCGGGACAGCTCCTACGAGCAGTACTTC TRBV2 TRBD1 TRBJ2-7 .
CASSQKGVTEAFF TGTGCCAGCAGTCAGAAGGGGGTTACTGAAGCTTTCTTT TRBV3-1/TRBV3-2 . TRBJ1-1 few
CASSLELLQAYPYGYTF TGCGCCAGCAGCCTAGAGTTATTGCAGGCATACCCCTATGGCTACACCTTC TRBV4-3 . TRBJ1-2 .
CASRTLTSGRDTQYF TGTGCCAGCAGGACGCTGACTAGCGGGAGGGATACGCAGTATTTT TRBV27 TRBD2 TRBJ2-3 once
CATSDLTSGSQSVHTDTQYF TGTGCCACCAGTGATTTGACTAGCGGGAGCCAGAGTGTGCACACAGATACGCAGTATTTT TRBV24-1 TRBD2 TRBJ2-3 .
CASSLRLAGGVEQFF TGTGCCAGCAGCTTGCGACTAGCGGGAGGGGTTGAGCAGTTCTTC TRBV5-5 TRBD2 TRBJ2-1 .
CASSAPGLATYEQYF TGTGCCAGCAGCGCACCGGGACTAGCGACATACGAGCAGTACTTC TRBV7-2 TRBD2 TRBJ2-7 .
CASGETAGRSNQPQHF TGTGCCAGCGGGGAAACAGCGGGGCGTAGCAATCAGCCCCAGCATTTT TRBV3-1/TRBV3-2 . TRBJ1-5 .
CASSPRGGQAFPETF TGTGCCAGCAGCCCTAGGGGGGGACAGGCCTTCCCCGAGACCTTC TRBV7-9 TRBD1 TRBJ1-2 few
CASSPGGVMNTEAFF TGTGCCAGCAGCCCTGGCGGGGTTATGAACACTGAAGCTTTCTTT TRBV5-4 . TRBJ1-1 .
CASSPPTATNEKLFF TGTGCCAGCTCACCACCGACAGCAACTAATGAAAAACTGTTTTTT TRBV18 . TRBJ1-4 few
CASSLYLDRASGYTF TGTGCCAGCAGTTTATATTTGGACAGGGCGAGCGGCTACACCTTC TRBV27 TRBD1 TRBJ1-2 .
CASSRGHKNTEAFF TGTGCCAGCAGCCGTGGACACAAGAACACTGAAGCTTTCTTT TRBV5-6 . TRBJ1-1 .
CASSQGISGSTDEQFF TGCGCCAGCAGCCAAGGGATCAGCGGGAGTACTGATGAGCAGTTCTTC TRBV4-1 TRBD2 TRBJ2-1 .